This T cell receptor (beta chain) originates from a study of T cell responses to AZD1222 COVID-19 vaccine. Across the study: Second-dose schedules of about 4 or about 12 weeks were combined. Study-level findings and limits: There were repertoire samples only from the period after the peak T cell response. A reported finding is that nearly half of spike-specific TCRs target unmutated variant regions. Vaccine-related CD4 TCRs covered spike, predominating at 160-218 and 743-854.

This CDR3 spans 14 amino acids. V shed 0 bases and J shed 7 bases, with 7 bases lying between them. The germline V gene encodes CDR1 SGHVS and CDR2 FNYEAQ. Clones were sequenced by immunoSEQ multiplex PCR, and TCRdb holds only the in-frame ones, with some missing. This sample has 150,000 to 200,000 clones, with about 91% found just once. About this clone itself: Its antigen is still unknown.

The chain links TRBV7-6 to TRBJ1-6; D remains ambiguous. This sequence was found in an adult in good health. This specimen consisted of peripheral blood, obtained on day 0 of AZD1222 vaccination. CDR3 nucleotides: TGTGCCAGCAGCTTAGCGATAATGAATTCACCCCTCCACTTT. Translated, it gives CASSLAIMNSPLHF.